This TCR beta chain was found in a study of vaccination effects on CD4 cells after COVID-19 (dated 2022 in TCRdb). Context from the whole study: In the ViraFEST assay, PBMC were stimulated with viral peptide pools, and TCR sequencing was then used to find antigen-specific CD4+ T cell clonotypes based on their expansion. Two doses of either the BNT162b2 or the mRNA-1273 mRNA SARS-CoV-2 vaccine were administered to participants. Each well held over 1.5 million PBMC cultured in IMDM containing 5% human AB serum, 9.5 to 10 IU/ml IL-2 and gentamicin, along with 8 to 10 ug/ml peptides. SARS-CoV-2 spike-specific CD4+ TCR repertoires were compared before and after mRNA vaccination in COVID-19 convalescent patients and in infection-naive vaccine recipients. A total of 10 COVID-19 convalescent patients and a few SARS-CoV-2-naive healthy vaccine recipients were included in the full study. Cultures from other donors in the study were sequenced with the Oncomine TCR Beta short-read assay on an Illumina iSeq 100. Broad study findings and their caveats: Only a small number of convalescent patients were included, and no early post-infection timepoints were available, which limited the study. Among healthy vaccine recipients, nearly all vaccine-induced clones were SARS-CoV-2 mono-reactive, and just 1 of 255 was cross-reactive with common cold coronaviruses. Both infection-induced and vaccine-induced clones contracted markedly at late post-vaccination timepoints, which is consistent with waning T cell responses.

About this clone itself: Its antigen specificity is not known. No base quality values were provided; no much bigger clone lies one nucleotide off.

The library came from the immunoSEQ multiplex PCR assay. DNA from the CD4+ T cells that had been cultured and isolated underwent TCR beta CDR3 sequencing. The source study handled its data this way. Non-productive TCR sequences were removed, reads were trimmed to the CDR3 region, and CDR3s of at least 7 amino acids were retained. The MANAFEST web app was used to identify antigen-specific clonotypes by comparing expansion in peptide wells with expansion in reference cultures. For clones to be considered positive, expansion at FDR<0.05 versus reference and all other wells, an odds ratio above 5, and a frequency above 0.1% in two replicate wells were required. Cross-reactive clonotypes were defined as significantly expanded in SARS-CoV-2 spike wells and in at least one common cold coronavirus spike condition. CDR3 similarity was assessed by Levenshtein distance with the stringdist R package, and unrooted trees were built with ape in R 3.6.1. TCRdb obtained this table from immuneACCESS and retained in-frame rearrangements with V and J assigned. These tables miss some clones; where compared with another copy, unresolved V genes account for less than half of the shortfall, and the remainder is unexplained. V, J and clone size are taken as reported in that table, and D and trimming were inferred from the DNA itself. This sample is represented by around 40,000 clones; about two thirds of them were singletons. The ten largest clonotypes hold 4% to 5% of the sample.

CDR1 and CDR2, per the germline V gene, are SGHTA and FQGNSA. V and J are trimmed by 2 bases and 3 bases, and the gene matches miss 8 bases of the junction. The CDR3, cysteine through phenylalanine, is 16 amino acids long. Only the CDR3 portion is preserved as DNA: 48 bases, with reading frame beginning at the first base. After about 10 days of culture, CD4+ T cells were isolated with the EasySep CD4+ T cell isolation kit. The absence of prior SARS-CoV-2 infection in healthy vaccine recipients was confirmed by negative nucleocapsid antibodies before and after vaccination. On days 3 and 7, half of the culture medium was replaced with fresh IL-2-containing medium. Each peptide stimulation condition was cultured in triplicate wells unless otherwise noted. PBMC were separated from whole blood using Ficoll-Paque Plus gradient centrifugation and were then either cryopreserved at -140C or used fresh. The QIAamp micro DNA kit was used to extract genomic DNA from the cultured CD4+ T cells.

This TCR came from a human donor who received a COVID-19 vaccine. The sequencing here drew on CD4+ T cells from PBMCs cultured without peptide, taken before COVID-19 vaccination. The rearrangement combines TRBV7-2 with TRBJ2-3; 7 junctional bases match TRBD1. The CDR3 protein: CASSLTGDWGTDTQYF. The DNA sequence is given as TGTGCCAGCAGCTTAACAGGGGATTGGGGGACAGATACGCAGTATTTT.